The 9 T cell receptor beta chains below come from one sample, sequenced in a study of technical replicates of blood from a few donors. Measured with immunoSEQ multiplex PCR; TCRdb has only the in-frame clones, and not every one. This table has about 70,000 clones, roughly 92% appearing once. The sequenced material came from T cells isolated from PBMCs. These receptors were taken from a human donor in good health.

CDR3 coding DNA: TGTGCCAGCAGTGAATTTAGGGCGGGAGAAGAGACCCAGTACTTC. It is translated as CASSEFRAGEETQYF. This chain links TRBV25-1 with TRBJ2-5; TRBD2 matches at 7 bases. Germline V CDR1 and CDR2: MGHDK, SYGVNS. The CDR3 covers 15 residues. Losses at the gene ends were 1 base for V and 3 bases for J; bases not matched to a gene: 5.

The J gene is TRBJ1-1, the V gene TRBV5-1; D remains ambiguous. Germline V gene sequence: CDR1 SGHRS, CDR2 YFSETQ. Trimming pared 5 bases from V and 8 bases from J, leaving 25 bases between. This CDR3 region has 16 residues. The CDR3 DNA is TGCGCCAGCAGTCGTGAAATTTACAGCGGGGTTCGAGAAGCTTTCTTT. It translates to CASSREIYSGVREAFF.

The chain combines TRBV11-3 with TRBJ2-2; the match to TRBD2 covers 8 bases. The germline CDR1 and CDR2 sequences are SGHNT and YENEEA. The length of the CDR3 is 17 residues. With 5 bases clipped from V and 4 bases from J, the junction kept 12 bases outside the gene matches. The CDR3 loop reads CASSNGLARFVTGELFF. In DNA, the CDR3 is TGTGCCAGCAGCAACGGACTAGCCCGCTTTGTCACCGGGGAGCTGTTTTTT.

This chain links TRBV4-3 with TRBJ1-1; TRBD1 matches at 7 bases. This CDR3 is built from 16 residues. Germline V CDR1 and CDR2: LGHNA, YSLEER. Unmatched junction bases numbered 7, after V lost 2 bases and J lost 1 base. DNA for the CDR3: TGCGCCAGCAGCCAAACCACAGGGGTGCCGAACACTGAAGCTTTCTTT. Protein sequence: CASSQTTGVPNTEAFF.

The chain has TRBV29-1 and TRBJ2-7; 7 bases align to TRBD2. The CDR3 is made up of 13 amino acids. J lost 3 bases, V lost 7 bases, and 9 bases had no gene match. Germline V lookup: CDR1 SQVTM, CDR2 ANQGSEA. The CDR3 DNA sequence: TGCAGCGGGGGGGGAGGAACCCACTACGAGCAGTACTTC. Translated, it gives CSGGGGTHYEQYF.

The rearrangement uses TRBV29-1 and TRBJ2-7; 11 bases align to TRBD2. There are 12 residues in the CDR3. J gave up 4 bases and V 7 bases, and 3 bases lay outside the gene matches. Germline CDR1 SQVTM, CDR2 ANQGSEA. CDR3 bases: TGCAGCGCCCGACTAGCGGGGTACGAGCAGTACTTC. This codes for CSARLAGYEQYF.

The CDR3 here is CASSLVVYTGELFF. DNA for the CDR3: TGTGCCAGCAGCCTAGTCGTGTACACCGGGGAGCTGTTTTTT. This sequence joins TRBV6-6 and TRBJ2-2; no clear D. Germline CDR1 is MNHNY and CDR2 is SVGAGI (reference sequence). V lost 6 bases, J lost 3 bases, and 11 bases lay in between. This CDR3 is 14 amino acids long.

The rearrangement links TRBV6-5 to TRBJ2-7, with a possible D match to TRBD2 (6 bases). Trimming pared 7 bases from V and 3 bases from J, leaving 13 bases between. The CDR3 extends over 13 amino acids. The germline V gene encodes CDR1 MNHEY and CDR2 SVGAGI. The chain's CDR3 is CASMLLGGYEQYF. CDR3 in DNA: TGTGCCAGCATGTTACTGGGGGGCTACGAGCAGTACTTC.

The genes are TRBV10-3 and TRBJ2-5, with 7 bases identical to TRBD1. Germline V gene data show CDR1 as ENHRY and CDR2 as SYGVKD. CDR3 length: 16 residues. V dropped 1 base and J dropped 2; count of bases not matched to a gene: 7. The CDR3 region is CAISEFKGGRQETQYF. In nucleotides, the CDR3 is TGTGCCATCAGTGAGTTTAAAGGGGGCCGGCAAGAGACCCAGTACTTC.